This T cell receptor (beta chain) was found in a study of identical twins (dated by TCRdb to the mid-2010s). Concerning the study at large: The study deep-sequenced TCR alpha and beta repertoires from monozygotic twins, unrelated adults of various ages and cord blood to test whether fetal clonotypes persist. Replicate twin experiments were performed at different times using different library preparation protocols to rule out contamination. Here is what the overall study found, with its caveats: Zero-insertion analyses could be partly confounded by invariant T cells such as MAIT and iNKT, although diverse VJ usage argued against such confounding for most clonotypes. The excess sharing between twins in beta out-of-frame sequences was weaker because fewer shared sequences reduced the signal-to-noise ratio. In monozygotic twins, recombination models systematically underestimated out-of-frame TCR alpha sharing, but the models matched the sharing seen between unrelated individuals. Compared with coincidental sharing between unrelated individuals, out-of-frame TCR alpha sequences shared between twins showed an excess of sequences with low generation probability. Conclusions relied on cross-sectional statistical analysis, since the same donors could not be followed over many years. Fewer insertions were carried by abundant cord blood beta clonotypes; a weaker similar trend was observed in young adult naive repertoires, while no such trend was observed in memory repertoires.

This clonotype showed up just a few times. The target of this receptor is not known. Base qualities are not at hand, and no much larger clone is one base apart. From the germline V gene (reference sequence), CDR1 is SGHKS and CDR2 is YYEKEE. The CDR3 measures 14 amino acids from cysteine to phenylalanine. The entry retains the CDR3 DNA only, 42 bases that are in frame from base 1. Trimming takes 1 base from V and 2 bases from J, and the germline ends sit 8 bases apart. Every donor was a healthy Caucasian. Three unrelated non-twin adults were additionally sequenced: a male aged 18 to 29, a male aged 50 to 60 and a female aged 50 to 60. Miltenyi CD45RO+ enrichment and human naive T-cell isolation kits were used to isolate memory (CD45RO+) and naive T cells from PBMC. Library prep was done by 5' RACE. The data were produced on an Illumina HiSeq 2000. Template switching added a universal primer binding site, and the final cDNA carried a unique molecular identifier that allowed TCR cDNA molecules to be counted accurately. First-strand cDNA for TCR alpha and beta chains was synthesized from specific primers in the conserved constant-segment region. Each cDNA library was double barcoded, with a SMART-Mk sample barcode plus Illumina barcodes, to control for contamination. Two successive PCR steps introduced TruSeq adapter sequences along with Illumina sample barcodes. TCR alpha and beta cDNA libraries were sequenced on the Illumina HiSeq platform with custom primers. The authors' analysis ran thus. Unique molecular identifiers were extracted from raw reads with MiGEC, and CDR3 positions were determined with MiXCR. For each individual, recombination models were inferred using an EM algorithm with the repgenHMM and IGoR tools. The analysis of shared clonotypes was done with the tcR package in R, with sharing normalized by the product of cloneset sizes. Out-of-frame nonproductive sequences were analyzed to study raw recombination free of thymic and clonal selection effects. TCRdb reprocessing: public reads trimmed at Q25 with fastp, clones called with MiXCR, in-frame beta chains kept. Identical CDR3 proteins give one entry, which carries the most common genes and DNA. The V and J calls, along with clone size, are taken from TCRdb and not from the paper's own processing. In all, the sample holds more than 650,000 distinct CDR3 sequences, and roughly 6% of those were seen once. The ten largest clonotypes hold around 1.7% of the sample.

Sequencing input: naive T cells sorted from blood. Explained via the paper, the cell subset or site label denotes: cells isolated with a human naive T-cell isolation kit. The TCR sequence derives from a man younger than 35 in good health. Recombination linked TRBV5-5 to TRBJ2-3; the D gene lacks a confident call. CDR3 reads: CASSLTENTDTQYF. The nucleotides read TGTGCCAGCAGCTTGACAGAAAACACAGATACGCAGTATTTT.